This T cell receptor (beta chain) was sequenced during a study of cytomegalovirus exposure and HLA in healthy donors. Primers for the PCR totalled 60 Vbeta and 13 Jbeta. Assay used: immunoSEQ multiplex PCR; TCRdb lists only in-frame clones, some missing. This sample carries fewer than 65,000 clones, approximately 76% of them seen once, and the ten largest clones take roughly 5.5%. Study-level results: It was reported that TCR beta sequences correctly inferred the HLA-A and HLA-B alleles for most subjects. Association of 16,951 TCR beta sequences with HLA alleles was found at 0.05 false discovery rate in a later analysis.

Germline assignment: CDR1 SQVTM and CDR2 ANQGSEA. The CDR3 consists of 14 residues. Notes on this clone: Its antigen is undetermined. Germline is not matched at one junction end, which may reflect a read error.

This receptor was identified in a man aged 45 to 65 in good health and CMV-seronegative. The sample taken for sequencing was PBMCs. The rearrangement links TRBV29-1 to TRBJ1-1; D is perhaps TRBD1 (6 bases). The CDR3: CSLDQGFSNTEAFF. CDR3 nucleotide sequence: TGCAGCCTTGACCAGGGGTTTTCGAACACTGAAGCTTTCTTT.